The next 19 T cell receptor beta chains were all read from a single sample in a study of OX40 agonist ivuxolimab in advanced cancers. Sequenced by immunoSEQ multiplex PCR; TCRdb stores in-frame clones only, minus some. Found here are over 100,000 clones, approximately 90% of them singletons; the top ten hold approximately 0.99%. Source: CD4+ or CD8+ T cells sorted from blood, taken in a trial of the OX40 agonist ivuxolimab. These receptors were obtained from an adult with an advanced solid tumor such as melanoma, head and neck, liver or kidney cancer.

The chain carries TRBV28 and TRBJ2-1; a possible D gene is TRBD2 (5 bases). Germline V gene lookup returns CDR1 MDHEN and CDR2 SYDVKM. CDR3 size: 16 residues. Trimming shortened V by 0 bases and J by 2 bases, and 11 bases separated the two germline ends. For the CDR3, the DNA is TGTGCCAGCAGTTTATGGGCAGGAGGACCCTACAATGAGCAGTTCTTC. This translates into CASSLWAGGPYNEQFF. The entire variable domain, with the rest obtained from reference TRBV28 and TRBJ2-1, is as follows: DVKVTQSSRYLVKRTGEKVFLECVQDMDHENMFWYRQDPGLGLRLIYFSYDVKMKEKGDIPEGYSVSREKKERFSLILESASTNQTSMYLCASSLWAGGPYNEQFFGPGTRLTVL.

The chain employs TRBV7-9 and TRBJ2-7; 7 positions agree with TRBD2. The J segment lost 1 base and the V segment lost 1 base, leaving 7 bases of the junction unmatched. CDR1 and CDR2 from the germline V gene are SEHNR and FQNEAQ (reference sequence). The CDR3 spans 16 residues. Here the CDR3 reads CASSLVGSGPSYEQYF. CDR3 coding DNA: TGTGCCAGCAGCTTAGTCGGTAGCGGGCCTTCCTACGAGCAGTACTTC.

The chain links TRBV27 to TRBJ2-3; no definite D call. Trimming removed 0 bases at V and 6 bases at J, with 4 bases between. This CDR3 comprises 12 residues. Germline CDR1 MNHEY, CDR2 SMNVEV (reference sequence). DNA for the CDR3: TGTGCCAGCAGTTTATCATTGGATACGCAGTATTTT. Amino acids: CASSLSLDTQYF.

The chain joins TRBV2 to TRBJ2-5; 9 bases align to TRBD1. J was trimmed by 2 bases and V by 5 bases; bases with no gene match: 12. The CDR3 covers 17 residues. Germline CDR1 SNHLY, CDR2 FYNNEI. The CDR3 here is CASSQRRTGVVQETQYF. CDR3 bases: TGTGCCAGCAGTCAACGGCGGACAGGGGTAGTTCAAGAGACCCAGTACTTC.

In this sample, this clone turned up once. This chain links TRBV6-6 with TRBJ1-2; D is perhaps TRBD1 (6 bases). This CDR3 has 13 residues. Trimming shortened V by 2 bases and J by 5 bases, and 9 bases separated the two germline ends. Germline CDR1 reads MNHNY; CDR2 reads SVGAGI (reference sequence). CDR3 coding DNA: TGTGCCAGCAGTTACAAGCAGGGGTATGGCTACACCTTC. As protein: CASSYKQGYGYTF.

This clone was seen more than once but under ten times. The rearrangement joins TRBV6-6 to TRBJ1-2, with D maybe TRBD1 (6 bases). The ends were cut back, 5 bases at V and 4 bases at J, with 11 bases in the middle. CDR3 size: 13 residues. Germline loops: CDR1 MNHNY, CDR2 SVGAGI (reference sequence). The CDR3 spells CASSGRQAYGYTF. As DNA, the CDR3 is TGTGCCAGCAGTGGTAGACAGGCCTATGGCTACACCTTC.

This chain connects TRBV28 to TRBJ2-1; a weak D match, TRBD2 (5 bases). The CDR3 is 13 residues long. V lost 5 bases to trimming and J lost 5 bases, with 10 bases between them. Germline V gene lookup returns CDR1 MDHEN and CDR2 SYDVKM. For the CDR3, the DNA is TGTGCCAGCAGTGCCGGGGTTAACAATGAGCAGTTCTTC. It codes for CASSAGVNNEQFF. Variable domain in full (rest from reference TRBV28 and TRBJ2-1): DVKVTQSSRYLVKRTGEKVFLECVQDMDHENMFWYRQDPGLGLRLIYFSYDVKMKEKGDIPEGYSVSREKKERFSLILESASTNQTSMYLCASSAGVNNEQFFGPGTRLTVL.

The chain has TRBV19 and TRBJ2-7; 13 bases match TRBD2. The CDR3 has 16 residues. Germline CDR1 reads LNHDA; CDR2 reads SQIVND (reference sequence). J was trimmed by 1 base and V by 1 base; bases with no gene match: 1. The CDR3 protein is CASSIGLAGGSYEQYF. The CDR3, as DNA: TGTGCCAGTAGTATAGGACTAGCGGGAGGTTCCTACGAGCAGTACTTC.

The chain carries TRBV27 and TRBJ2-5, with TRBD2 identical over 7 bases. Germline CDR1 reads MNHEY; CDR2 reads SMNVEV (reference sequence). CDR3 length: 14 residues. J was trimmed by 5 bases and V by 1 base; bases with no gene match: 4. DNA for the CDR3: TGTGCCAGCAGTTTATTGGAGGGAGGGGAGACCCAGTACTTC. Translating gives CASSLLEGGETQYF.

This clone appeared a single time. This chain connects TRBV14 to TRBJ2-3; TRBD2 agrees at 7 bases. The junction had 9 bases not matched to a gene; V was cut back by 5 bases and J by 4 bases. The length of the CDR3 is 15 residues. Germline CDR1 SGHDN, CDR2 FVKESK. This CDR3 is CASSSWGGVPDTQYF. Written as DNA, the CDR3 is TGTGCCAGCAGCTCCTGGGGGGGGGTCCCAGATACGCAGTATTTT.

The V gene is TRBV6-5, the J gene TRBJ1-2; D possibly corresponds to TRBD1 (6 bases). CDR1 is MNHEY, CDR2 SVGAGI, per germline. With 2 bases removed from V and 5 bases from J, the gap between germline ends came to 9 bases. This CDR3 contains 13 residues. CDR3: CASSYKQGYGYTF. The DNA of the CDR3 is TGTGCCAGCAGTTACAAGCAGGGGTATGGCTACACCTTC.

This chain uses TRBV5-1 with TRBJ2-3; no reliable D call. The CDR3 is made up of 18 amino acids. CDR1 is SGHRS and CDR2 is YFSETQ in the germline V gene. Between the trimmed V and J ends, which lost 0 bases and 3 bases, there was a span of 20 bases. The CDR3: CASSLDGLPTPSTDTQYF. The CDR3 DNA reads as TGCGCCAGCAGCTTGGACGGGCTTCCTACCCCCAGTACAGATACGCAGTATTTT.

The chain joins TRBV4-2 to TRBJ1-5; the D gene is possibly TRBD1 (5 bases). Trimming took off 3 bases at V and 1 base at J, with 7 bases between the two ends. The CDR3 loop spans 14 amino acids. Germline V CDR1 and CDR2: LGHNA, YNFKEQ. The CDR3 nucleotides are TGTGCCAGCAGCCAGGGGGTGAGCAATCAGCCCCAGCATTTT. As protein: CASSQGVSNQPQHF.

The rearrangement joins TRBV18 to TRBJ1-1; no reliable D call. This CDR3 is built from 14 residues. CDR1 KGHSH and CDR2 LQKENI come from the germline V gene. The V end was cut by 3 bases, the J end by 4 bases, with 12 bases between. The CDR3 loop is CASSPGYWGTEAFF. The DNA of the CDR3 is TGTGCCAGCTCACCGGGGTATTGGGGCACTGAAGCTTTCTTT. The full variable domain, rest sourced from reference TRBV18 and TRBJ1-1, is NAGVMQNPRHLVRRRGQEARLRCSPMKGHSHVYWYRQLPEEGLKFMVYLQKENIIDESGMPKERFSAEFPKEGPSILRIQQVVRGDSAAYFCASSPGYWGTEAFFGQGTRLTVV.

V gene TRBV28 combines with J gene TRBJ1-4; D is possibly TRBD1 (5 bases). CDR3 length: 15 amino acids. The germline V gene has CDR1 MDHEN and CDR2 SYDVKM. V was shortened by 6 bases and J by 8 bases, with 19 bases between the two germline ends. CDR3: CASSPGGTLGEKLFF. The CDR3 DNA is TGTGCCAGCAGCCCCGGCGGGACCCTGGGCGAAAAACTGTTTTTT.

This clone appeared once. The rearrangement uses TRBV14 and TRBJ2-4, with TRBD1 matching over 8 bases. Per the germline V gene, CDR1 is SGHDN and CDR2 is FVKESK. CDR3 length: 13 residues. Germline trimming cut 6 bases from V and 6 bases from J; bases unmatched to any gene: 4. The CDR3 coding sequence is TGTGCCAGCAGACCCGACAGGGGAAACATTCAGTACTTC. Translation gives CASRPDRGNIQYF.

V usage is TRBV11-3 and J usage is TRBJ1-1; D uncertain. Germline V gene lookup returns CDR1 SGHNT and CDR2 YENEEA. This CDR3 has 13 amino acids. Trimming removed 4 bases from V and 0 bases from J, with 6 bases in between. This chain's CDR3 is CASSSRLNTEAFF. The CDR3 DNA reads TGTGCCAGCAGCTCCCGGTTGAACACTGAAGCTTTCTTT.

This chain uses TRBV21-1 with TRBJ2-1; the table calls TRBD1, which could not be checked here. TRBV21-1 is a known pseudogene. This CDR3 contains 13 residues. This CDR3 is CASRPGELNEQFF. DNA of the CDR3: TGTGCCAGCAGACCAGGGGAACTCAATGAGCAGTTCTTC.

The rearrangement uses TRBV11-1 and TRBJ1-3, with no clear D. Germline V gene sequence: CDR1 SGHAT, CDR2 FQDESV (reference sequence). The V gene lost 7 bases and the J gene lost 4 bases, with 5 bases spanning the gap. The CDR3 contains 11 residues. The CDR3, as DNA: TGTGCCAGCACCCTCGGAAACACCATATATTTT. Translated, it gives CASTLGNTIYF.